This TCR beta chain came from a study of blood T cell repertoires in COVID-19. Study-level information: Samples taken during acute and convalescent COVID-19 were collected in the United States, Italy and Spain. PBMCs, B-cell-depleted T cells, or T cells provided the cDNA or gDNA that made up the material.

The CDR3 is 15 residues long. Germline values: CDR1 MNHNS, CDR2 SASEGT. This study enrolled people aged roughly 18 to 89 from roughly 22 US geographic areas. Assignments of participants to cohorts depended upon their own reported clinical history. About this clone: One end of the junction fails to match germline, which may point to a read error.

Using immunoSEQ multiplex PCR, the repertoire was profiled, and TCRdb retains in-frame clones only, with some absent. The sample consists of about 300,000 clones, 86% of them appearing once. Sequenced material: PBMCs or T cells enriched from blood (not recorded which). This sequence joins TRBV6-1 and TRBJ2-7; 8 bases agree with TRBD2. The sequence was obtained from a man between 25 and 39 years old who had recovered from COVID-19. CDR3 nucleotide sequence: TGTGCCAGCAGGGAAGCGGGGGCCAGCTCCTACGAGCAGTACTTC. It specifies CASREAGASSYEQYF.